The 19 T cell receptor beta chains in this list originate from one sample, sequenced in a study of blood T cell repertoires in COVID-19. Clones were sequenced by immunoSEQ multiplex PCR, and TCRdb holds only the in-frame ones, with some missing. Among 350,000 to 400,000 clones, more than 75% were seen once, and the ten largest hold 2.5% to 3.5%. Sample: PBMCs or T cells enriched from blood (not recorded which). The receptors were gathered from a woman in her 30s who had recovered from COVID-19.

This clone showed up just once. The rearrangement joins TRBV15 to TRBJ1-2; weak D call: TRBD1 (5 bases). CDR1 is LNHNV, CDR2 YYDKDF, per germline (reference sequence). The CDR3 totals 15 residues. Trimming pared 5 bases from V and 4 bases from J, leaving 17 bases between. The CDR3 spells CATSGDWGMTYGYTF. The CDR3 DNA is TGTGCCACCAGCGGGGACTGGGGAATGACCTATGGCTACACCTTC.

The V and J genes are TRBV28 and TRBJ2-7; 8 nucleotides agree with TRBD2. V gave up 6 bases and J gave up 3 bases; unmatched junction bases: 7. CDR3 length: 14 residues. Germline assignment: CDR1 MDHEN and CDR2 SYDVKM. The CDR3 reads CASRYTSGNYEQYF. The CDR3 DNA is TGTGCCAGCAGGTATACTAGCGGAAACTACGAGCAGTACTTC.

As for this clone: A much larger clone lies a single base off, so this may be a read error. V is TRBV12-3 or TRBV12-4 and J is TRBJ1-2, with 8 positions matching TRBD1. The CDR3 contains 13 residues. V gave up 6 bases and J gave up 4 bases; unmatched junction bases: 4. CDR3 residues: CASSPGQAYGYTF. The CDR3 nucleotides read TGTGCCAGCAGCCCGGGACAGGCCTATGGCTACACCTTC.

J is TRBJ1-5 and V is TRBV6-1, with TRBD1 matching over 7 bases. The CDR3 covers 16 residues. Germline trimming cut 2 bases from V and 4 bases from J; bases unmatched to any gene: 8. Germline assignment: CDR1 MNHNS and CDR2 SASEGT. The CDR3, as DNA: TGTGCCAGCAGTGAACATCTTGGACAGGAGAATCAGCCCCAGCATTTT. Its protein product is CASSEHLGQENQPQHF.

V gene TRBV2 combines with J gene TRBJ2-1, with a tentative D call TRBD1 (5 bases). Trimming took 2 bases from V and 9 from J, leaving 14 bases between them. Per germline, CDR1 SNHLY and CDR2 FYNNEI. The CDR3 is 14 residues long. The CDR3 loop is CASSEFARGGEQFF. DNA of the CDR3: TGTGCCAGCAGTGAATTCGCTAGGGGCGGTGAGCAGTTCTTC.

This rearrangement joins TRBV5-8 to TRBJ2-3, with 9 bases that match TRBD2. This CDR3 comprises 16 residues. Germline V gene sequence: CDR1 SGHTS, CDR2 YDEGEE. J lost 2 bases, V lost 2 bases, and 6 bases had no gene match. CDR3 in DNA: TGTGCCAGCAGCTTACCGGGACTAGCCAACACAGATACGCAGTATTTT. Encoded protein: CASSLPGLANTDTQYF.

The genes are TRBV11-3 and TRBJ1-2; D gene unclear. Trimming removed 5 bases from V and 7 bases from J, with 20 bases in between. Germline-derived CDR1 and CDR2 are SGHNT and YENEEA. The CDR3 extends over 15 amino acids. CDR3 amino acids: CASSRPGFNVGGYTF. The CDR3 bases are TGTGCCAGCAGCCGGCCGGGATTTAATGTCGGTGGCTACACCTTC.

The V and J genes are TRBV13 and TRBJ2-7, with 10 bases that match TRBD2. V was clipped by 5 bases and J by 3 bases; unmatched bases: 7. The CDR3 has 15 amino acids. Germline assignment: CDR1 PRHDT and CDR2 FYEKMQ (reference sequence). CDR3 loop: CASSQGLAAVYEQYF. CDR3 bases: TGTGCCAGCAGCCAAGGACTAGCGGCGGTCTACGAGCAGTACTTC.

In this sample, this clone turned up once. V usage is TRBV27 and J usage is TRBJ2-7; unclear D gene. V lost 6 bases, J lost 0 bases, and 12 bases lay in between. CDR1 and CDR2 from the germline V gene are MNHEY and SMNVEV (reference sequence). This CDR3 comprises 14 residues. The CDR3 nucleotides read TGTGCCAGCAGACTGGGTAGGAGCTCCTACGAGCAGTACTTC. This encodes CASRLGRSSYEQYF.

This chain links TRBV27 with TRBJ1-4, with a possible D match to TRBD1 (5 bases). In germline, CDR1 is MNHEY, CDR2 SMNVEV (reference sequence). This CDR3 is 15 amino acids long. The germline V and J ends were trimmed by 3 bases and 0 bases, with 8 bases remaining between them. CDR3: CASSFGGATNEKLFF. The DNA of the CDR3 is TGTGCCAGCAGTTTCGGGGGGGCAACTAATGAAAAACTGTTTTTT.

Comments on this clone: Other DNA sequences of this sample code for an identical CDR3. The rearrangement joins TRBV5-4 to TRBJ2-7; 7 bases are a match to TRBD1. V lost 2 bases, J lost 1 base, and 6 bases stayed unmatched. The CDR3 spans 15 residues. The germline V gene has CDR1 SGHNT and CDR2 YYREEE (reference sequence). The CDR3 region is CASSFLRDSSYEQYF. The CDR3 region has the DNA TGTGCCAGCAGCTTTCTCCGGGACAGTTCCTACGAGCAGTACTTC.

The rearrangement joins TRBV3-1 (or the pseudogene TRBV3-2) to TRBJ2-7, with D maybe TRBD1 (6 bases). Trimming left V 4 bases short and J 3 bases short, with 10 bases between. Germline CDR1 is LGHDT and CDR2 is YNNKEL (reference sequence). The length of the CDR3 is 13 residues. The CDR3: CASSPGTHYEQYF. For the CDR3, the DNA is TGTGCCAGCAGCCCAGGGACACACTACGAGCAGTACTTC.

V gene TRBV9 combines with J gene TRBJ1-1; possibly TRBD1 for D (5 bases). The CDR3 has 18 amino acids. Deletions cut 4 bases from V and 4 bases from J, with 26 bases between. Germline V gene lookup returns CDR1 SGDLS and CDR2 YYNGEE. The CDR3 DNA reads as TGTGCCAGCAGCCCCCACCCGGGCGGGGGAGGGATGGGCACTGAAGCTTTCTTT. It yields the protein CASSPHPGGGGMGTEAFF.

The rearrangement uses TRBV24-1 and TRBJ2-3, with TRBD2 matching 9 bases. The V segment lost 6 bases and the J segment 2 bases; nucleotides outside the gene matches: 5. The CDR3 contains 15 residues. Germline V gene sequence: CDR1 KGHDR, CDR2 SFDVKD. CDR3 sequence reads: CATSSPSGITDTQYF. CDR3 sequence (DNA): TGTGCCACCAGTTCTCCTAGCGGGATCACAGATACGCAGTATTTT.

This rearrangement joins TRBV19 to TRBJ2-6, with 8 positions matching TRBD1. V lost 7 bases to trimming and J lost 4 bases; unmatched junction nucleotides: 15. The CDR3 has 18 residues. Germline assignment: CDR1 LNHDA and CDR2 SQIVND (reference sequence). For the CDR3, the DNA is TGTGCCAGTACCATATTCGGACAGGGCCTGAGCGGGGCCAACGTCCTGACTTTC. Encoded protein: CASTIFGQGLSGANVLTF.

This chain links TRBV19 with TRBJ1-2; 9 bases are a match to TRBD1. V trimming: 2 bases; J trimming: 7 bases; junction bases outside the gene matches: 5. This CDR3 contains 14 residues. Germline V gene sequence: CDR1 LNHDA, CDR2 SQIVND (reference sequence). In DNA, the CDR3 is TGTGCCAGTAGTATAACAGGGACAGGGTCTGGCTACACCTTC. Translating gives CASSITGTGSGYTF.

The V and J genes are TRBV19 and TRBJ2-7; 10 positions agree with TRBD2. V was clipped by 3 bases and J by 2 bases; unmatched bases: 4. CDR1 and CDR2 (germline): LNHDA, SQIVND (reference sequence). This CDR3 spans 15 amino acids. CDR3 residues: CASSIALAGPYEQYF. For the CDR3, the DNA is TGTGCCAGTAGTATCGCACTAGCGGGGCCCTACGAGCAGTACTTC.

The V gene is TRBV4-1, the J gene TRBJ2-3, with 8 bases identical to TRBD2. V gave up 1 base and J gave up 8 bases; unmatched junction bases: 11. The CDR3 runs 16 residues. Per the germline V gene, CDR1 is MGHRA and CDR2 is YSYEKL. CDR3 sequence (DNA): TGCGCCAGCAGCCAAGCCCTCTCGCGGGAGGACGTTACGCAGTATTTT. It encodes CASSQALSREDVTQYF.

This chain joins TRBV27 and TRBJ2-5; D is unclear. From germline, CDR1 is MNHEY and CDR2 SMNVEV (reference sequence). There are 13 residues in the CDR3. V was shortened by 2 bases and J by 3 bases, with 7 bases between the two germline ends. Written as DNA, the CDR3 is TGTGCCAGCAGTTTAATCCGGGAAGAGACCCAGTACTTC. This encodes CASSLIREETQYF.